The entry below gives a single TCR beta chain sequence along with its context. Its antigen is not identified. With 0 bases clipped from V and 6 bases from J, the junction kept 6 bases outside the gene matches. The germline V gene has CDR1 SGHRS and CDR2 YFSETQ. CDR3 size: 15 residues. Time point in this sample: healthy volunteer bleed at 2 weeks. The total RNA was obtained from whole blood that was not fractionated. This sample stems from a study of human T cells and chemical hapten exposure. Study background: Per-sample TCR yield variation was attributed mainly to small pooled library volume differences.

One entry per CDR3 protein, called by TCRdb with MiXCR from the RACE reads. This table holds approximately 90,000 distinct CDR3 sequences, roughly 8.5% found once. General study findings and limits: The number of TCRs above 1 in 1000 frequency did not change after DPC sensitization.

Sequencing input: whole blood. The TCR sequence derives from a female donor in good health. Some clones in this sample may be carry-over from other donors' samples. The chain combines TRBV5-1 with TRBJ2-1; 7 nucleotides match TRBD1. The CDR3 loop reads CASSLGQGLGNEQFF. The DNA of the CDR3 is TGCGCCAGCAGCTTGGGACAGGGTCTCGGCAATGAGCAGTTCTTC.